A single sample is the source of the 30 T cell receptor beta chains below, sequenced in a study of blood T cell repertoires in COVID-19. Profiling relied on immunoSEQ multiplex PCR, and the TCRdb table lists in-frame clones only, not all of them. The sample holds approximately 270,000 clones; about 89% are singletons and the top ten take just under 9%. Input material: peripheral blood. All receptors derive from a man between 40 and 49 years old with active or convalescent COVID-19.

As concerns this clone: This sample also contains other DNA sequences that code for the same CDR3. This rearrangement joins TRBV18 to TRBJ1-5; D call uncertain. CDR3 length equals 12 residues. Germline V gives CDR1 KGHSH, CDR2 LQKENI. The V end lost 3 bases, the J end lost 3 bases, and 3 bases lay between the germline ends. The CDR3 nucleotides read TGTGCCAGCTCACCCTCCAATCAGCCCCAGCATTTT. Translated: CASSPSNQPQHF.

The rearrangement links TRBV3-1 (or the pseudogene TRBV3-2) to TRBJ2-3; no clear D gene. V was pared by 0 bases and J by 8 bases, with 12 bases between. Germline loops: CDR1 LGHDT, CDR2 YNNKEL (reference sequence). The CDR3 is 14 amino acids. DNA of the CDR3: TGTGCCAGCAGCCAAGATAGTAACAGCATTACGCAGTATTTT. Its protein is CASSQDSNSITQYF.

The chain combines TRBV5-1 with TRBJ1-1, with unresolved D. CDR3 length: 13 residues. CDR1 and CDR2 (germline): SGHRS, YFSETQ. V shed 4 bases and J shed 6 bases, with 13 bases lying between them. The CDR3 sequence: CASSPTGRPEAFF. CDR3 sequence (DNA): TGCGCCAGCAGCCCCACCGGGAGGCCTGAAGCTTTCTTT.

This clone was seen only once. The chain uses TRBV5-1 and TRBJ2-3; 8 bases agree with TRBD1. After removal of 1 base from V and 5 bases from J, the junction contained 3 bases not matched to a gene. CDR3 size: 14 residues. Per the germline V gene, CDR1 is SGHRS and CDR2 is YFSETQ. In DNA, the CDR3 is TGCGCCAGCAGCTTGACAGGGGGGAAAGATACGCAGTATTTT. Amino acids: CASSLTGGKDTQYF. The variable domain in full, completed from reference TRBV5-1 and TRBJ2-3, reads KAGVTQTPRYLIKTRGQQVTLSCSPISGHRSVSWYQQTPGQGLQFLFEYFSETQRNKGNFPGRFSGRQFSNSRSEMNVSTLELGDSALYLCASSLTGGKDTQYFGPGTRLTVL.

The chain combines TRBV24-1 with TRBJ1-1, with no clear D. This CDR3 is built from 13 residues. V was pared by 2 bases and J by 3 bases, with 6 bases between. Germline loops: CDR1 KGHDR, CDR2 SFDVKD. CDR3 coding DNA: TGTGCCACCAGTGATTACCGGGACACTGAAGCTTTCTTT. Protein product: CATSDYRDTEAFF.

The V call is TRBV9, the J call TRBJ1-6; 7 bases map to TRBD1. In germline, CDR1 is SGDLS, CDR2 YYNGEE. The ends lost 3 bases at V and 0 bases at J; junction bases unmatched: 3. This CDR3 region has 16 residues. The CDR3 nucleotides read TGTGCCAGCAGCGCGGGACAGAGCTCCTATAATTCACCCCTCCACTTT. Encoded protein: CASSAGQSSYNSPLHF.

The J gene is TRBJ1-6, the V gene TRBV5-5; D is unclear. In germline, CDR1 is SGHKS, CDR2 YYEKEE (reference sequence). V lost 3 bases, J lost 6 bases, and 13 bases lay in between. There are 15 residues in the CDR3. The CDR3 spells CASSSSGIPNSPLHF. The CDR3 bases are TGTGCCAGCAGCTCGTCCGGGATTCCTAATTCACCCCTCCACTTT. Full variable domain (missing parts from reference TRBV5-5 and TRBJ1-6): DAGVTQSPTHLIKTRGQQVTLRCSPISGHKSVSWYQQVLGQGPQFIFQYYEKEERGRGNFPDRFSARQFPNYSSELNVNALLLGDSALYLCASSSSGIPNSPLHFGNGTRLTVT.

This chain uses TRBV19 with TRBJ1-3, with a weak D call TRBD1 (6 bases). Deletions cut 6 bases from V and 3 bases from J, with 12 bases between. The CDR3 covers 14 residues. Germline lookup yields CDR1 LNHDA and CDR2 SQIVND (reference sequence). The CDR3 region is CASSPGVGGNTIYF. The CDR3 DNA reads TGTGCCAGTAGCCCAGGGGTAGGTGGAAACACCATATATTTT.

The chain employs TRBV7-3 and TRBJ1-6, with no clear D. V lost 2 bases and J lost 9, with 11 bases in between. From germline, CDR1 is SGHTA and CDR2 FQGTGA. The CDR3 has 14 amino acids. CDR3 residues: CASSLLGLASPLHF. The CDR3 region has the DNA TGTGCCAGCAGCTTACTAGGCTTAGCTTCACCCCTCCACTTT.

V and J are TRBV12-5 and TRBJ2-7, with 8 bases fitting TRBD2. CDR1 and CDR2 (germline): LGHNT, FRNRAP. Losses at the gene ends were 7 bases for V and 7 bases for J; bases not matched to a gene: 12. The CDR3 loop spans 14 amino acids. CDR3 amino acids: CASARERERSEQYF. The CDR3 DNA follows: TGTGCTAGTGCACGTGAGCGGGAGAGGAGTGAGCAGTACTTC. The variable domain in full, completed from reference TRBV12-5 and TRBJ2-7, reads DARVTQTPRHKVTEMGQEVTMRCQPILGHNTVFWYRQTMMQGLELLAYFRNRAPLDDSGMPKDRFSAEMPDATLATLKIQPSEPRDSAVYFCASARERERSEQYFGPGTRLTVT.

The V gene is TRBV9, the J gene TRBJ1-5; TRBD1 might be the D (6 bases). The CDR3 contains 15 residues. Germline V gene lookup returns CDR1 SGDLS and CDR2 YYNGEE. V lost 0 bases, J lost 7 bases, and 14 bases lay in between. The CDR3 protein is CASSVDGGQFQPQHF. The DNA for the CDR3 is TGTGCCAGCAGCGTAGACGGAGGACAGTTCCAGCCCCAGCATTTT.

The V and J genes are TRBV19 and TRBJ1-2, with 10 bases fitting TRBD1. The germline gives CDR1 LNHDA, CDR2 SQIVND (reference sequence). The trim removed 5 bases at V and 4 bases at J, leaving 7 bases unmatched. The CDR3 covers 15 residues. Written as DNA, the CDR3 is TGTGCCAGTAGTCCAGCCGGGACAGGGGCCTATGGCTACACCTTC. Its translation is CASSPAGTGAYGYTF.

V usage is TRBV10-3 and J usage is TRBJ2-6, with a weak D call TRBD1 (5 bases). Germline V gene data show CDR1 as ENHRY and CDR2 as SYGVKD. CDR3 length: 15 amino acids. V lost 8 bases to trimming and J lost 4 bases, with 15 bases between them. This CDR3 is CAISGRASGANVLTF. The CDR3 DNA sequence: TGTGCCATCTCCGGCAGGGCCTCCGGGGCCAACGTCCTGACTTTC.

This chain joins TRBV5-6 and TRBJ2-5; 10 bases line up with TRBD1. The CDR3 is made up of 16 amino acids. Germline lookup yields CDR1 SGHDT and CDR2 YYEEEE. Trimming cost V 0 bases and J 5 bases; bases outside gene matches: 7. CDR3 loop: CASSLETGGNEETQYF. For the CDR3, the DNA is TGTGCCAGCAGCTTGGAGACAGGGGGCAACGAGGAGACCCAGTACTTC.

The chain recombines TRBV9 with TRBJ2-5; 9 bases line up with TRBD1. Germline values: CDR1 SGDLS, CDR2 YYNGEE. V was pared by 4 bases and J by 5 bases, with 18 bases of the junction left unmatched. The CDR3 spans 18 residues. As DNA, the CDR3 is TGTGCCAGCAGCCATGCTACAGGGGGCAAAGTCGGTTGGGAGACCCAGTACTTC. Its protein product is CASSHATGGKVGWETQYF.

This clone occurred once. The chain is built from TRBV27 and TRBJ2-7; TRBD1 is a possible D gene (6 bases). This CDR3 has 15 amino acids. Germline assignment: CDR1 MNHEY and CDR2 SMNVEV (reference sequence). V shed 5 bases and J shed 2 bases, with 16 bases lying between them. The CDR3 DNA follows: TGTGCCAGCAGTCCCCGGACAGAATCAACCTACGAGCAGTACTTC. Translating gives CASSPRTESTYEQYF.

This sequence joins TRBV7-9 and TRBJ2-2, with TRBD1 as a possible D gene (6 bases). V shed 1 base and J shed 5 bases, with 11 bases lying between them. The germline CDR1 and CDR2 sequences are SEHNR and FQNEAQ (reference sequence). There are 15 residues in the CDR3. CDR3 DNA sequence: TGTGCCAGCAGCTTAGTACAGGGACGGACCGGGGAGCTGTTTTTT. It specifies CASSLVQGRTGELFF.

The count of this clone is one. The rearrangement links TRBV24-1 to TRBJ1-1; 9 bases line up with TRBD1. Germline V gene data show CDR1 as KGHDR and CDR2 as SFDVKD. The CDR3 is 12 amino acids. The V and J ends lost 5 bases and 10 bases, in that order; junction bases with no gene match: 4. CDR3 in DNA: TGTGCCACCAGTGGGGGGACAGGGCGAGCTTTCTTT. It codes for CATSGGTGRAFF.

The chain couples TRBV5-1 to TRBJ2-7; perhaps TRBD2 as D (6 bases). Germline V CDR1 and CDR2: SGHRS, YFSETQ. CDR3 length: 15 amino acids. Trimming took off 3 bases at V and 0 bases at J, with 13 bases between the two ends. CDR3 nucleotides: TGCGCCAGCAGCTCGTTGGCGGGGAGCTCCTACGAGCAGTACTTC. Protein product: CASSSLAGSSYEQYF.

The rearrangement joins TRBV10-3 to TRBJ2-1, with D maybe TRBD2 (6 bases). The CDR3 runs to 15 residues. V lost 7 bases and J lost 0, with 13 bases in between. Germline CDR1 reads ENHRY; CDR2 reads SYGVKD. The CDR3: CAITSGLVSYNEQFF. As DNA, the CDR3 is TGTGCCATCACCTCGGGACTCGTCTCCTACAATGAGCAGTTCTTC.

V usage is TRBV24-1 and J usage is TRBJ2-3; D is perhaps TRBD2 (5 bases). The CDR3 contains 16 residues. Germline V CDR1 and CDR2: KGHDR, SFDVKD. Trimming took off 3 bases at V and 0 bases at J, with 12 bases between the two ends. CDR3 protein: CATSDPDGDSTDTQYF. DNA for the CDR3: TGTGCCACCAGTGATCCGGACGGGGATAGCACAGATACGCAGTATTTT.

This clone was picked up one time. The chain carries TRBV6-5 and TRBJ2-1; 9 bases are shared with TRBD1. The CDR3 is 15 amino acids. V lost 6 bases, J lost 4 bases, and 7 bases stayed unmatched. In germline, CDR1 is MNHEY, CDR2 SVGAGI. The CDR3 loop reads CASRFDRGGYNEQFF. The CDR3 DNA reads TGTGCCAGCAGATTTGACAGGGGGGGTTACAATGAGCAGTTCTTC.

The rearrangement links TRBV10-2 to TRBJ1-6; D gene unclear. V was cut by 3 bases and J by 4 bases, with 10 bases left in between. Germline V gene data show CDR1 as WSHSY and CDR2 as SAAADI. This CDR3 has 15 residues. CDR3 DNA: TGCGCCAGCAGTGATGGAGGACTGTATAATTCACCCCTCCACTTT. This gives the protein CASSDGGLYNSPLHF.

The chain couples TRBV28 to TRBJ1-3; 7 bases line up with TRBD1. The CDR3 has 13 residues. Germline V gene data show CDR1 as MDHEN and CDR2 as SYDVKM. J was trimmed by 8 bases and V by 6 bases; bases with no gene match: 7. The CDR3 sequence is CASSTEGADTIYF. The DNA of the CDR3 is TGTGCCAGCAGCACAGAGGGGGCAGACACCATATATTTT.

The chain links TRBV29-1 to TRBJ2-3; a weak D match, TRBD1 (6 bases). This CDR3 comprises 18 residues. The germline V gene has CDR1 SQVTM and CDR2 ANQGSEA. Between the trimmed V and J ends, which lost 0 bases and 0 bases, there was a span of 19 bases. CDR3 sequence: CSVEEATRQVASTDTQYF. The DNA for the CDR3 is TGCAGCGTTGAAGAAGCCACCCGACAGGTTGCTAGCACAGATACGCAGTATTTT.

The rearrangement joins TRBV4-1 to TRBJ2-7; 10 bases match TRBD2. Germline CDR1 MGHRA, CDR2 YSYEKL. J was trimmed by 7 bases and V by 4 bases; bases with no gene match: 10. This CDR3 region has 15 residues. The CDR3 loop is CASSRGLAGVMEQYF. The CDR3, as DNA: TGCGCCAGCAGCCGTGGCCTAGCGGGAGTCATGGAGCAGTACTTC.

The rearrangement joins TRBV20-1 to TRBJ1-2; no clear D gene. This CDR3 comprises 13 residues. V dropped 3 bases and J dropped 4 bases, with 12 bases sitting between them. The germline V gene encodes CDR1 DFQATT and CDR2 SNEGSKA (reference sequence). The CDR3 coding sequence is TGCAGTGCTAGTTCCCCAGGAAGCTATGGCTACACCTTC. Encoded protein: CSASSPGSYGYTF.

The genes are TRBV10-3 and TRBJ2-1; 13 nucleotides line up with TRBD2. The CDR3 runs 16 residues. Germline V gene lookup returns CDR1 ENHRY and CDR2 SYGVKD. Trimming removed 5 bases from V and 6 bases from J; junction bases left unmatched: 7. This CDR3 reads CAISKELAGGINEQFF. The CDR3 coding sequence is TGTGCCATCAGTAAAGAACTAGCGGGAGGGATCAATGAGCAGTTCTTC.

This chain links TRBV24-1 with TRBJ1-2; 10 positions agree with TRBD1. CDR3 size: 15 residues. With V trimmed by 4 bases and J by 8 bases, 9 bases remained unmatched. Looked up from germline, CDR1 is KGHDR and CDR2 is SFDVKD. CDR3 DNA: TGTGCCACCAGTGACCCCGGGACAGGGGAGGAGGGCTACACCTTC. Translation: CATSDPGTGEEGYTF.

The V call is TRBV29-1, the J call TRBJ1-6; TRBD1 matches at 11 bases. The CDR3 contains 13 residues. Trimming cost V 7 bases and J 10 bases; bases outside gene matches: 6. Germline assignment: CDR1 SQVTM and CDR2 ANQGSEA. CDR3 DNA: TGCAGCGCAACGGGACAGGGGGAGTCACCCCTCCACTTT. Protein: CSATGQGESPLHF. The full variable domain, in which reference TRBV29-1 and TRBJ1-6 provide the parts outside the CDR3, is SAVISQKPSRDICQRGTSLTIQCQVDSQVTMMFWYRQQPGQSLTLIATANQGSEATYESGFVIDKFPISRPNLTFSTLTVSNMSPEDSSIYLCSATGQGESPLHFGNGTRLTVT.